These 30 T cell receptor beta chains were sequenced from one sample in a study of OX40 agonist ivuxolimab in advanced cancers. Data came from immunoSEQ multiplex PCR; TCRdb stores just in-frame clones and leaves some out. The data show tens of thousands of clones, over 75% seen once. The sample consisted of CD4+ or CD8+ T cells sorted from blood, taken in a trial of the OX40 agonist ivuxolimab. The source of these receptors is an adult with an advanced solid tumor such as melanoma, head and neck, liver or kidney cancer.

The V gene is TRBV25-1, the J gene TRBJ2-7; D is unclear. The V gene's germline CDR1 is MGHDK and CDR2 SYGVNS. The germline V and J ends were trimmed by 3 bases and 6 bases, with 15 bases remaining between them. The CDR3 length is 14 residues. The CDR3 coding sequence is TGTGCCAGCAGTGATTCCAATTTAGAGGTCGAGCAGTACTTC. It translates to CASSDSNLEVEQYF.

The sample holds a few counts of this clone. The chain links TRBV6-1 to TRBJ1-1, with 8 bases that match TRBD1. Germline V gene lookup returns CDR1 MNHNS and CDR2 SASEGT. The CDR3 loop spans 15 amino acids. V lost 5 bases and J lost 4; bases outside the gene matches: 9. This chain's CDR3 is CASSPWATGGTEAFF. CDR3 nucleotide sequence: TGTGCCAGCAGTCCCTGGGCCACAGGGGGCACTGAAGCTTTCTTT.

The J gene is TRBJ2-1, the V gene TRBV6-1; D not certain. The ends were cut back, 4 bases at V and 5 bases at J, with 18 bases in the middle. Germline V gene data show CDR1 as MNHNS and CDR2 as SASEGT. The CDR3 totals 16 residues. The chain's CDR3 is CASSGFRPLGNNEQFF. The CDR3 DNA reads as TGTGCCAGCAGTGGCTTCCGGCCTCTGGGGAACAATGAGCAGTTCTTC.

The chain employs TRBV27 and TRBJ1-3; D is uncertain. Germline CDR1 reads MNHEY; CDR2 reads SMNVEV (reference sequence). V was shortened by 6 bases and J by 0 bases, with 12 bases between the two germline ends. CDR3 length: 15 residues. The CDR3 sequence is CASSYNGNSGNTIYF. In nucleotides, the CDR3 is TGTGCCAGCAGCTACAACGGGAACTCTGGAAACACCATATATTTT.

The rearrangement uses TRBV5-1 and TRBJ2-7, with TRBD1 identical over 8 bases. Germline V gene sequence: CDR1 SGHRS, CDR2 YFSETQ. Germline trimming cut 1 base from V and 5 bases from J; bases unmatched to any gene: 11. CDR3 length: 16 residues. The CDR3 DNA sequence: TGCGCCAGCAGCTTGAATCCGGACAGGGTCACCGACGAGCAGTACTTC. Encoded protein: CASSLNPDRVTDEQYF.

Details on this clone: The sample carries other DNA sequences with the same CDR3. The V and J genes are TRBV20-1 and TRBJ2-5, with D possibly matching TRBD2 (5 bases). CDR1 and CDR2 (germline): DFQATT, SNEGSKA (reference sequence). The CDR3 contains 11 residues. V was clipped by 3 bases and J by 5 bases, with 7 bases between them. The CDR3 DNA sequence: TGCAGTGCTAGGACGGGGGAGACCCAGTACTTC. It translates to CSARTGETQYF.

The genes are TRBV5-1 and TRBJ1-1; weak D call: TRBD1 (6 bases). The CDR3 has 14 amino acids. Germline lookup yields CDR1 SGHRS and CDR2 YFSETQ. Between the trimmed V and J ends, which lost 5 bases and 4 bases, there was a span of 15 bases. The CDR3 region is CASRRTGLGTEAFF. In DNA form, the CDR3 reads TGCGCCAGCAGACGAACAGGGCTGGGCACTGAAGCTTTCTTT.

The V call is TRBV5-1, the J call TRBJ1-5; unclear D gene. Deletions cut 0 bases from V and 7 bases from J, with 8 bases between. Germline CDR1 reads SGHRS; CDR2 reads YFSETQ. This CDR3 is built from 13 residues. The CDR3 sequence: CASSLVHGQPQHF. The CDR3 coding sequence is TGCGCCAGCAGCTTGGTACACGGCCAGCCCCAGCATTTT.

This clone appeared once. J is TRBJ2-7 and V is TRBV28; possibly TRBD1 for D (5 bases). The V and J ends lost 5 bases and 6 bases respectively, with 14 bases between them. This CDR3 contains 13 residues. Germline V gene sequence: CDR1 MDHEN, CDR2 SYDVKM. The CDR3 protein is CASSLAGSGEQYF. The DNA for the CDR3 is TGTGCCAGCAGTCTTGCAGGGTCCGGCGAGCAGTACTTC.

The chain recombines TRBV28 with TRBJ2-1, with D unresolved. CDR3 length: 14 residues. Trimming shortened V by 4 bases and J by 7 bases, and 14 bases separated the two germline ends. CDR1 MDHEN and CDR2 SYDVKM come from the germline V gene. In DNA form, the CDR3 reads TGTGCCAGCAGTTCCGCGTGGCTAAAGAATGAGCAGTTCTTC. Amino acids: CASSSAWLKNEQFF. Combining the CDR3 with reference TRBV28 and TRBJ2-1 gives the whole variable domain DVKVTQSSRYLVKRTGEKVFLECVQDMDHENMFWYRQDPGLGLRLIYFSYDVKMKEKGDIPEGYSVSREKKERFSLILESASTNQTSMYLCASSSAWLKNEQFFGPGTRLTVL.

The chain uses TRBV13 and TRBJ2-5; 7 nucleotides agree with TRBD2. The germline CDR1 and CDR2 sequences are PRHDT and FYEKMQ (reference sequence). J gave up 5 bases and V 3 bases, and 9 bases lay outside the gene matches. This CDR3 contains 15 residues. As DNA, the CDR3 is TGTGCCAGCAGCTTGAGGGGTCGGGGGGTTGAGACCCAGTACTTC. Residues: CASSLRGRGVETQYF.

The chain links TRBV2 to TRBJ1-1; D call uncertain. Trimming pared 5 bases from V and 5 bases from J, leaving 12 bases between. The germline CDR1 and CDR2 sequences are SNHLY and FYNNEI. The CDR3 is 13 amino acids. Here the CDR3 reads CASSSTRETEAFF. The CDR3 DNA sequence: TGTGCCAGCAGTTCGACCCGAGAGACTGAAGCTTTCTTT.

The chain uses TRBV5-1 and TRBJ2-5; no reliable D call. Germline CDR1 SGHRS, CDR2 YFSETQ. Trimming cost V 0 bases and J 7 bases, with 10 bases left between them. This CDR3 region has 13 residues. The CDR3, as DNA: TGCGCCAGCAGCTTGGAGGTTGTGGGGACCCAGTACTTC. It encodes CASSLEVVGTQYF.

This chain links TRBV4-1 with TRBJ2-1; possibly TRBD1 or TRBD2 for D (5 bases each). The CDR3 loop spans 16 amino acids. V gave up 4 bases and J gave up 9 bases, with 22 bases separating them. Germline CDR1 and CDR2: MGHRA and YSYEKL. CDR3 nucleotides: TGCGCCAGCAGCCCGGATGGGACCCCAGGCCACAGTGAGCAGTTCTTC. The encoded protein is CASSPDGTPGHSEQFF.

The CDR3 sequence: CASSSSGTGELFF. The CDR3 nucleotides are TGTGCCAGCAGTTCGTCAGGTACCGGGGAGCTGTTTTTT. This chain joins TRBV7-9 and TRBJ2-2, with D unresolved. CDR1 SEHNR and CDR2 FQNEAQ come from the germline V gene (reference sequence). V was pared by 6 bases and J by 5 bases, with 10 bases between. The CDR3 length is 13 residues.

In this sample, this clone turned up a few times. V usage is TRBV11-1 and J usage is TRBJ2-3; tentative D call: TRBD2 (6 bases). The CDR3 loop spans 16 amino acids. CDR1 and CDR2 (germline): SGHAT, FQDESV (reference sequence). V was pared by 2 bases and J by 2 bases, with 14 bases between. The CDR3 region has the DNA TGTGCCAGCAGCTTATCACCAGCGGGCAACACAGATACGCAGTATTTT. Translated: CASSLSPAGNTDTQYF.

The V gene is TRBV5-1, the J gene TRBJ2-7; 9 bases fit TRBD1. The CDR3 spans 15 residues. The V segment lost 0 bases and the J segment 3 bases; nucleotides outside the gene matches: 4. Germline V gene data show CDR1 as SGHRS and CDR2 as YFSETQ. In DNA, the CDR3 is TGCGCCAGCAGCTTGGCGGGACAGGGAGTCTACGAGCAGTACTTC. Amino acid sequence: CASSLAGQGVYEQYF.

For the CDR3, the DNA is TGTGCCAGCAGACTTCACTCCGAGCAGTACTTC. Protein: CASRLHSEQYF. This rearrangement joins TRBV28 to TRBJ2-7; no reliable D call. CDR1 and CDR2 from the germline V gene are MDHEN and SYDVKM. V dropped 6 bases and J dropped 6 bases, with 9 bases sitting between them. This CDR3 comprises 11 residues.

The gene calls are TRBV29-1 and TRBJ1-1, with TRBD1 matching over 7 bases. CDR1 and CDR2 from the germline V gene are SQVTM and ANQGSEA. This CDR3 has 13 amino acids. Unmatched junction bases numbered 4, after V lost 4 bases and J lost 2 bases. The CDR3 sequence: CSVGKGGNTEAFF. The CDR3 coding sequence is TGCAGCGTTGGTAAAGGGGGCAACACTGAAGCTTTCTTT.

This chain links TRBV6-1 with TRBJ2-3, with a possible D match to TRBD2 (5 bases). The germline V gene encodes CDR1 MNHNS and CDR2 SASEGT. The CDR3 extends over 14 amino acids. The germline V and J ends were trimmed by 3 bases and 2 bases, with 9 bases remaining between them. CDR3 sequence reads: CASSEILDTDTQYF. The CDR3 DNA reads TGTGCCAGCAGTGAGATACTAGACACAGATACGCAGTATTTT.

The chain employs TRBV10-1 and TRBJ1-4, with no clear D. CDR3 size: 13 residues. CDR1 is WNHNN, CDR2 SYGVQD, per germline (reference sequence). The V gene lost 8 bases and the J gene lost 8 bases, with 15 bases spanning the gap. Written as DNA, the CDR3 is TGCGCCAGCTCCGGGCCACGACTGGAAAAACTGTTTTTT. Its protein product is CASSGPRLEKLFF.

The V call is TRBV7-2, the J call TRBJ2-7, with 7 bases that match TRBD2. Germline trimming cut 6 bases from V and 3 bases from J; bases unmatched to any gene: 8. Germline loops: CDR1 SGHTA, CDR2 FQGNSA. The CDR3 spans 14 residues. The CDR3 spells CASRLRGGDYEQYF. The CDR3 nucleotides are TGTGCCAGCAGGTTACGTGGGGGGGACTACGAGCAGTACTTC.

This clone has only one observation. V gene TRBV4-1 combines with J gene TRBJ2-7; TRBD1 matches at 10 bases. The CDR3 runs to 16 residues. CDR1 is MGHRA and CDR2 is YSYEKL in the germline V gene. V dropped 2 bases and J dropped 3; count of bases not matched to a gene: 7. CDR3 region: CASSQLTGGLVYEQYF. DNA of the CDR3: TGCGCCAGCAGCCAATTGACAGGGGGCTTGGTCTACGAGCAGTACTTC.

This sequence joins TRBV4-1 and TRBJ1-2, with D unresolved. The CDR3 covers 14 residues. Germline CDR1 reads MGHRA; CDR2 reads YSYEKL. V lost 3 bases, J lost 8 bases, and 16 bases lay in between. Here the CDR3 reads CASSQSDIRGGYTF. CDR3 DNA: TGCGCCAGCAGCCAGAGCGATATACGGGGAGGCTACACCTTC.

Here the CDR3 reads CASSLGPGSGFVVYEQYF. CDR3 in DNA: TGCGCCAGCAGCCTGGGACCCGGATCGGGCTTTGTAGTGTACGAGCAGTACTTC. The chain is built from TRBV5-1 and TRBJ2-7; D possibly matches TRBD1 or TRBD2 (5 bases each). This CDR3 has 18 residues. Trimming stripped 4 bases from V and 4 bases from J, with 27 bases between. Germline values: CDR1 SGHRS, CDR2 YFSETQ.

V usage is TRBV2 and J usage is TRBJ1-1, with 8 bases aligning to TRBD1. The V gene's germline CDR1 is SNHLY and CDR2 FYNNEI. The CDR3 consists of 14 residues. The V gene end was trimmed by 10 bases and the J gene end by 4 bases; junction bases not matched to a gene: 11. In DNA form, the CDR3 reads TGTGCCACAACAGGACAGGGAGATATCACTGAAGCTTTCTTT. It yields the protein CATTGQGDITEAFF.

This clone was seen more than once but under ten times. The chain carries TRBV14 and TRBJ1-1; D gene unclear. Trimming cost V 2 bases and J 1 base, with 5 bases left between them. Germline CDR1 SGHDN, CDR2 FVKESK. The CDR3 length is 13 residues. The CDR3 nucleotides are TGTGCCAGCAGCCAAACATCGAACACTGAAGCTTTCTTT. Amino acid sequence: CASSQTSNTEAFF.

Only a few counts were recorded for this clone. The chain uses TRBV6-5 and TRBJ2-7, with D possibly called TRBD1 or TRBD2 (6 bases each). V lost 6 bases, J lost 3 bases, and 15 bases lay in between. The CDR3 loop spans 14 amino acids. Germline V gene data show CDR1 as MNHEY and CDR2 as SVGAGI. The CDR3 DNA reads as TGTGCCAGCAGCAAGGCGGGACACTACTACGAGCAGTACTTC. This gives the protein CASSKAGHYYEQYF.

This sequence joins TRBV11-2 and TRBJ2-7; 9 bases map to TRBD1. Trimming at V came to 1 base and at J to 3 bases, leaving 7 bases not matched to a gene. The CDR3 contains 16 residues. From germline, CDR1 is SGHAT and CDR2 FQNNGV. CDR3 in DNA: TGTGCCAGCAGCTTAGCTCGACCGGGACAGGGCTACGAGCAGTACTTC. Amino acids: CASSLARPGQGYEQYF.

The rearrangement uses TRBV6-1 and TRBJ2-7; D is possibly TRBD1 (5 bases). CDR1 is MNHNS, CDR2 SASEGT, per germline. The CDR3 runs to 13 residues. Trimming left V 6 bases short and J 7 bases short, with 16 bases between. The CDR3 sequence is CASRGPALGEQYF. Written as DNA, the CDR3 is TGTGCCAGCAGGGGGCCAGCCCTTGGGGAGCAGTACTTC.